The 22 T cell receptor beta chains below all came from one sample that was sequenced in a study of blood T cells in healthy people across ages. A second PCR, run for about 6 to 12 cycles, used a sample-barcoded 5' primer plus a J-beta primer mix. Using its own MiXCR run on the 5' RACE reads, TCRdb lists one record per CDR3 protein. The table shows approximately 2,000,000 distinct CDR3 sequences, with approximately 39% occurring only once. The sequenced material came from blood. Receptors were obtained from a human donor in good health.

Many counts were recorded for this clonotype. CDR3 in amino acids: CSAQVVDTQYF. CDR3 sequence (DNA): TGCAGTGCTCAAGTAGTGGATACGCAGTATTTT. This rearrangement joins TRBV20-1 to TRBJ2-3; D call uncertain. Germline lookup yields CDR1 DFQATT and CDR2 SNEGSKA (reference sequence). The CDR3 consists of 11 residues. The V and J ends lost 5 bases and 6 bases respectively, with 9 bases between them.

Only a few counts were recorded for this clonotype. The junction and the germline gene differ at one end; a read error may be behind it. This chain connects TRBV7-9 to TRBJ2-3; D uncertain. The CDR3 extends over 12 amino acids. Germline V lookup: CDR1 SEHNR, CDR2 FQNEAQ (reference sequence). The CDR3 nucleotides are TGTGCCAGCAGCTTAGATTACGATACGCGGTATTTT. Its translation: CASSLDYDTRYF.

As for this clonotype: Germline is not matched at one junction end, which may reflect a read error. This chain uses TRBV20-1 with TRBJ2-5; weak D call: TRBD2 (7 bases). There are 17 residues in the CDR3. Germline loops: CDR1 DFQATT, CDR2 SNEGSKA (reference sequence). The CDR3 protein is CSARGPIGIGEGVEQDF. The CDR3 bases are TGCAGTGCTAGAGGCCCCATAGGTATCGGGGAGGGGGTCGAGCAGGACTTC.

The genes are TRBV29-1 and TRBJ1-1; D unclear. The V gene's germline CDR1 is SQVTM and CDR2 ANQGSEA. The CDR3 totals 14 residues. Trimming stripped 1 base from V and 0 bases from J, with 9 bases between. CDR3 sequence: CSVEGLRVNTEAFF. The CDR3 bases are TGCAGCGTTGAAGGATTGCGGGTGAACACTGAAGCTTTCTTT.

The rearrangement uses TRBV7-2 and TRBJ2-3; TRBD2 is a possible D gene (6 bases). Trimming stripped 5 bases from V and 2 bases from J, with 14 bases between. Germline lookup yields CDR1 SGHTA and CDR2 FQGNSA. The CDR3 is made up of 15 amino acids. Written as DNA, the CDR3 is TGTGCCAGCAGCAAGGGACTCCAGACCACAGATACGCAGTATTTT. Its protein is CASSKGLQTTDTQYF.

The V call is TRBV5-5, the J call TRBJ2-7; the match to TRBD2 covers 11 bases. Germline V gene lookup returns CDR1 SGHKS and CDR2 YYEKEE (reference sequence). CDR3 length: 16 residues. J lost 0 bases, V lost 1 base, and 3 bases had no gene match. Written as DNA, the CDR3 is TGTGCCAGCAGCTTGACGCTAGCGGGGGGCTCCTACGAGCAGTACTTC. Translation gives CASSLTLAGGSYEQYF.

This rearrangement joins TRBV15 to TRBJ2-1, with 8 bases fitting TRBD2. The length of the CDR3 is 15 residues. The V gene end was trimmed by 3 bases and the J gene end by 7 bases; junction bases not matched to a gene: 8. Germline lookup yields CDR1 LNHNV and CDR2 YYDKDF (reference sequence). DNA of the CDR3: TGTGCCACCAGCAGCGCCAGGGCGGGGGGAAATGAGCAGTTCTTC. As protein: CATSSARAGGNEQFF.

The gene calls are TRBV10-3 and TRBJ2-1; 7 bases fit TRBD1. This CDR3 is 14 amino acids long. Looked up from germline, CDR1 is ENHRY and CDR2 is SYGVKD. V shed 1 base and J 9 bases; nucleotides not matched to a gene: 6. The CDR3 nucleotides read TGTGCCATCAGTGAGTTGACAGGGATCGGTGAGCAGTTCTTC. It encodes CAISELTGIGEQFF.

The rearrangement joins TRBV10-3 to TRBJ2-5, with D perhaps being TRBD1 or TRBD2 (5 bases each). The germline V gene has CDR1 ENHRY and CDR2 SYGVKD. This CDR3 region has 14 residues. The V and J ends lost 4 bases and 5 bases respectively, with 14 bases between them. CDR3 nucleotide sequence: TGTGCCATCAGTGGAGGGGCCGCAGGGGAGACCCAGTACTTC. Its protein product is CAISGGAAGETQYF.

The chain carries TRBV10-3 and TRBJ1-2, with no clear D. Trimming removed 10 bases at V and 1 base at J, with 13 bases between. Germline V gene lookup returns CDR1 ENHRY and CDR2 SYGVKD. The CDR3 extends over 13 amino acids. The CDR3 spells CATGSGVNYGYTF. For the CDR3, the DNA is TGTGCCACCGGGTCTGGGGTTAACTATGGCTACACCTTC.

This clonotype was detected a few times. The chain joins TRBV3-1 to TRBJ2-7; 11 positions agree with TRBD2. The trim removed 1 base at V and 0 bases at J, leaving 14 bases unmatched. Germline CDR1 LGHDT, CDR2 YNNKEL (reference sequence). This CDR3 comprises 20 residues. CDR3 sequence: CASSQAAFGLAGQSSYEQYF. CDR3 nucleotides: TGTGCCAGCAGCCAAGCGGCCTTTGGACTAGCGGGCCAGAGCTCCTACGAGCAGTACTTC.

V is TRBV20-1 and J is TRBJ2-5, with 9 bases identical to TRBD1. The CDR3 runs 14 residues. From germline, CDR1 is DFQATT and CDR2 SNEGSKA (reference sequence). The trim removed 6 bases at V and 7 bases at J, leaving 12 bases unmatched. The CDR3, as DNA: TGCAGTGCGTCGTCGGGACAGGGAGGCGGGACCCAGTACTTC. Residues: CSASSGQGGGTQYF.

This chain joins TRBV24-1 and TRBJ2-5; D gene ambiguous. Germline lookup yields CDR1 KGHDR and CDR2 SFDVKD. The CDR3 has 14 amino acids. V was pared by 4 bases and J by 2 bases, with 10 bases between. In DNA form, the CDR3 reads TGTGCCACCAGTGACAGGACGGAACAAGAGACCCAGTACTTC. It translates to CATSDRTEQETQYF.

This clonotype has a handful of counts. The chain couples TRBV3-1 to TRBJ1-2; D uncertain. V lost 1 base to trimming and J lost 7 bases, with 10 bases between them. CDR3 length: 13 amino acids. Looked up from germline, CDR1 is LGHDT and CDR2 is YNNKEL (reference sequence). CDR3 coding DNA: TGTGCCAGCAGCCAAGTGGAGGGCAGTGGCTACACCTTC. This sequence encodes CASSQVEGSGYTF.

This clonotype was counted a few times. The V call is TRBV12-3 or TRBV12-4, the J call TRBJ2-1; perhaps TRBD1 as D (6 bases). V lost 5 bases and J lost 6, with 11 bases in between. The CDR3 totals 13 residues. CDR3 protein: CASSPQGRNEQFF. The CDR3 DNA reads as TGTGCCAGCAGTCCTCAGGGGCGCAATGAGCAGTTCTTC.

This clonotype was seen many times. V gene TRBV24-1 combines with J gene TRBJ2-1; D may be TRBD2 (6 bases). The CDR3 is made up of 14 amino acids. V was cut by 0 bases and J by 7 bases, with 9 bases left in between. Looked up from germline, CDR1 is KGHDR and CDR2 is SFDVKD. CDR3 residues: CATSDLGGDNEQFF. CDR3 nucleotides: TGTGCCACCAGTGATTTGGGCGGGGATAATGAGCAGTTCTTC.

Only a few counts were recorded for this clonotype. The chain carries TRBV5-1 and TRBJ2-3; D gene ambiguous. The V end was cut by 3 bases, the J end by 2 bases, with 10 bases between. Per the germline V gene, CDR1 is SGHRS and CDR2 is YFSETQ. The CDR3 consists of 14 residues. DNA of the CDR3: TGCGCCAGCAGCTGGGGTACCATCACAGATACGCAGTATTTT. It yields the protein CASSWGTITDTQYF. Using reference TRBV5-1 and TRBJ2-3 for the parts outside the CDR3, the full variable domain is KAGVTQTPRYLIKTRGQQVTLSCSPISGHRSVSWYQQTPGQGLQFLFEYFSETQRNKGNFPGRFSGRQFSNSRSEMNVSTLELGDSALYLCASSWGTITDTQYFGPGTRLTVL.

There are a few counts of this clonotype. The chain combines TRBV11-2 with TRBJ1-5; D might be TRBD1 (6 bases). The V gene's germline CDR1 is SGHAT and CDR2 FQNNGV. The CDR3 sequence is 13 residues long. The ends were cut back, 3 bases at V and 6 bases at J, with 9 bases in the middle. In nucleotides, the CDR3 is TGTGCCAGCAGCTTCACGACAGGTCAGCCCCAGCATTTT. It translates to CASSFTTGQPQHF.

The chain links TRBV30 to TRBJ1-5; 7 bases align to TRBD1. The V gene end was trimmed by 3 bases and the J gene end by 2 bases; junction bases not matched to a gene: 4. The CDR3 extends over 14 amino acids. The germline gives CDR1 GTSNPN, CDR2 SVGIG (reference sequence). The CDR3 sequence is CAWSYTGGNQPQHF. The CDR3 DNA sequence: TGTGCCTGGAGCTATACAGGGGGCAATCAGCCCCAGCATTTT.

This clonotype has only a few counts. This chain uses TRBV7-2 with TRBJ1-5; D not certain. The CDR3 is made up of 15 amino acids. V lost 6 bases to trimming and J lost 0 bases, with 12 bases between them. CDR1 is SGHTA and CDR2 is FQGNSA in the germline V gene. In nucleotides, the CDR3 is TGTGCCAGCAGGATCACAGTTCATAGCAATCAGCCCCAGCATTTT. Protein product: CASRITVHSNQPQHF.

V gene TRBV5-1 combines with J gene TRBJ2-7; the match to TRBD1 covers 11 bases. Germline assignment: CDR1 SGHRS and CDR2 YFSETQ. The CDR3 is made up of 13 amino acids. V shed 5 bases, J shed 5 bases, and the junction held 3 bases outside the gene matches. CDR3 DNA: TGCGCCAGCAGGAGGGGACAGGGGGACGAGCAGTACTTC. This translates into CASRRGQGDEQYF.

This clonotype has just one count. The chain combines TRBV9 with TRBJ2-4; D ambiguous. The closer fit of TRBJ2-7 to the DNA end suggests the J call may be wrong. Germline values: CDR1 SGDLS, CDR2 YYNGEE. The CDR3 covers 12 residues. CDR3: CASSPRKYEQYF. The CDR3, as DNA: TGTGCCAGCAGCCCCCGTAAATACGAGCAGTACTTC.